This passage covers 26 T cell receptor beta chains from one sample sequenced in a study of blood T cells in healthy people across ages. A second PCR of about 6 to 12 cycles used a sample-barcoded 5' primer and a J-beta primer mix. TCRdb re-analysed the 5' RACE reads in MiXCR, keeping a single row per CDR3 protein. The sample yields hundreds of thousands of distinct CDR3 sequences, over 45% seen once. The source material was blood. The receptors were gathered from a man aged 30 to 39 in good health.

The J gene is TRBJ2-3, the V gene TRBV7-2, with a possible D match to TRBD2 (5 bases). Trimming took off 4 bases at V and 3 bases at J, with 17 bases between the two ends. Germline V gene lookup returns CDR1 SGHTA and CDR2 FQGNSA. This CDR3 is 16 amino acids long. DNA of the CDR3: TGTGCCAGCAGCTCCTTAGCAGCAGGCGGGACAGATACGCAGTATTTT. Amino acid sequence: CASSSLAAGGTDTQYF.

This sequence joins TRBV24-1 and TRBJ2-3; 10 bases are a match to TRBD1. CDR1 KGHDR and CDR2 SFDVKD come from the germline V gene. V dropped 6 bases and J dropped 0; count of bases not matched to a gene: 5. The CDR3 runs to 16 residues. CDR3 DNA: TGTGCCACCAGTCAACCGGGACAGGGGAGCACAGATACGCAGTATTTT. Its protein is CATSQPGQGSTDTQYF.

The chain combines TRBV28 with TRBJ2-1; D is undetermined. V lost 1 base and J 6 bases, leaving 7 bases between the germline ends. In germline, CDR1 is MDHEN, CDR2 SYDVKM. The CDR3 has 13 residues. The CDR3 is CASSLLWGNEQFF. CDR3 DNA: TGTGCCAGCAGTTTATTATGGGGCAATGAGCAGTTCTTC.

This clonotype has more than one count but fewer than ten. This chain uses TRBV28 with TRBJ1-4; possible D gene TRBD1, 5 bases. The V gene's germline CDR1 is MDHEN and CDR2 SYDVKM. This CDR3 spans 15 amino acids. With 5 bases removed from V and 15 bases from J, the gap between germline ends came to 25 bases. The CDR3 coding sequence is TGTGCCAGCAGTCCTTCGGACATCTCCGATCAAATGGTGTTTTTT. Amino acids: CASSPSDISDQMVFF.

This chain connects TRBV6-2 or TRBV6-3 to TRBJ2-1; D not certain. Germline values: CDR1 MNHEY, CDR2 SVGEGT. The CDR3 is 14 residues long. V was trimmed by 0 bases and J by 6 bases, leaving 9 bases between them. CDR3 nucleotide sequence: TGTGCCAGCAGTTACTCGAGGATGTCCAATGAGCAGTTCTTC. Protein product: CASSYSRMSNEQFF.

This clonotype was picked up a small number of times. The chain carries TRBV5-1 and TRBJ2-1; 11 nucleotides agree with TRBD2. The CDR3 consists of 13 residues. V trimming: 4 bases; J trimming: 13 bases; junction bases outside the gene matches: 7. Looked up from germline, CDR1 is SGHRS and CDR2 is YFSETQ. CDR3 coding DNA: TGCGCCAGCAGCCCCACTAGCGGGAGTAACCAGTTCTTC. This translates into CASSPTSGSNQFF. Full variable domain (rest looked up from reference TRBV5-1 and TRBJ2-1): KAGVTQTPRYLIKTRGQQVTLSCSPISGHRSVSWYQQTPGQGLQFLFEYFSETQRNKGNFPGRFSGRQFSNSRSEMNVSTLELGDSALYLCASSPTSGSNQFFGPGTRLTVL.

The chain joins TRBV6-2 or TRBV6-3 to TRBJ2-5; D is ambiguous. The V gene's germline CDR1 is MNHEY and CDR2 SVGEGT. V was trimmed by 2 bases and J by 3 bases, leaving 4 bases between them. This CDR3 spans 12 amino acids. CDR3 DNA: TGTGCCAGCAGTTACGGAGAAGAGACCCAGTACTTC. This encodes CASSYGEETQYF.

J is TRBJ2-1 and V is TRBV6-2 or TRBV6-3; D not resolved. Germline CDR1 is MNHEY and CDR2 is SVGEGT. The CDR3 is made up of 15 amino acids. V gave up 5 bases and J gave up 10 bases, with 21 bases separating them. The chain's CDR3 is CASSPTTPPGQEQFF. CDR3 coding DNA: TGTGCCAGCAGTCCCACTACCCCTCCGGGCCAGGAGCAGTTCTTC.

The chain recombines TRBV25-1 with TRBJ2-4; D gene uncertain. The V gene lost 2 bases and the J gene lost 0 bases, with 8 bases spanning the gap. Germline V lookup: CDR1 MGHDK, CDR2 SYGVNS. CDR3 size: 15 residues. The CDR3 sequence: CASSEGWKAKNIQYF. The CDR3 DNA follows: TGTGCCAGCAGTGAAGGATGGAAAGCCAAAAACATTCAGTACTTC.

This chain connects TRBV27 to TRBJ2-1, with a weak D call TRBD2 (6 bases). The V end lost 8 bases, the J end lost 6 bases, and 17 bases lay between the germline ends. Germline CDR1 is MNHEY and CDR2 is SMNVEV (reference sequence). The CDR3 runs 14 residues. CDR3 region: CASWTGAGLNEQFF. CDR3 nucleotide sequence: TGTGCCAGCTGGACTGGGGCGGGGCTCAATGAGCAGTTCTTC.

CDR3 nucleotide sequence: TGCAGTATAGGAGGGACGACTAACACAGATACGCAGTATTTT. Protein sequence: CSIGGTTNTDTQYF. J is TRBJ2-3 and V is TRBV20-1; D possibly corresponds to TRBD2 (6 bases). V was clipped by 8 bases and J by 2 bases, with 17 bases between them. The length of the CDR3 is 14 residues. Germline V CDR1 and CDR2: DFQATT, SNEGSKA (reference sequence).

This clonotype was counted a single time. This sequence joins TRBV6-2 or TRBV6-3 and TRBJ2-1; perhaps D is TRBD1 or TRBD2 (5 bases each). This CDR3 has 13 amino acids. V lost 6 bases and J lost 6, with 12 bases in between. Germline V gene lookup returns CDR1 MNHEY and CDR2 SVGEGT. The CDR3 DNA is TGTGCCAGCAGCCGGGGCTCGGGCAATGAGCAGTTCTTC. It codes for CASSRGSGNEQFF.

This clonotype appeared a few times. The chain couples TRBV20-1 to TRBJ2-4; 9 bases are a match to TRBD2. The J call may be wrong; the DNA end is better matched by TRBJ2-7. Per germline, CDR1 DFQATT and CDR2 SNEGSKA (reference sequence). CDR3 length: 15 residues. The CDR3 DNA sequence: TGCAGTGCTAGCCCCTCCAGCGGGGGGTATGGCGAGCAGTACTTC. This sequence encodes CSASPSSGGYGEQYF.

V gene TRBV20-1 combines with J gene TRBJ2-1; D remains unclear. There are 12 residues in the CDR3. The V end was cut by 1 base, the J end by 7 bases, with 8 bases between. Germline V lookup: CDR1 DFQATT, CDR2 SNEGSKA (reference sequence). The CDR3 spells CSARGGRNEQFF. For the CDR3, the DNA is TGCAGTGCTAGAGGCGGCCGAAATGAGCAGTTCTTC.

This clonotype was counted between two and nine times. The chain employs TRBV7-9 and TRBJ1-2; TRBD1 is a possible D gene (5 bases). From germline, CDR1 is SEHNR and CDR2 FQNEAQ (reference sequence). CDR3 length: 15 residues. Trimming removed 4 bases from V and 8 bases from J, with 20 bases in between. This chain's CDR3 is CASSSDPGPRRGYTF. CDR3 in DNA: TGTGCCAGCAGCTCCGACCCGGGACCTAGGCGGGGCTACACCTTC.

A few counts support this clonotype. The chain is built from TRBV7-2 and TRBJ2-1, with D uncertain. CDR1 and CDR2 (germline): SGHTA, FQGNSA. V was cut by 1 base and J by 0 bases, with 10 bases left in between. The CDR3 totals 16 residues. This CDR3 is CASSLGVSSSYNEQFF. CDR3 nucleotides: TGTGCCAGCAGCTTAGGGGTTTCCAGCTCCTACAATGAGCAGTTCTTC.

The V gene is TRBV6-5, the J gene TRBJ1-2; possible D gene TRBD1, 6 bases. The CDR3 has 15 residues. V was clipped by 0 bases and J by 4 bases, with 12 bases between them. Germline CDR1 reads MNHEY; CDR2 reads SVGAGI. The CDR3 nucleotides are TGTGCCAGCAGTTACTCGGGGCAGGGGATCTATGGCTACACCTTC. As protein: CASSYSGQGIYGYTF.

The chain's CDR3 is CASSQEMGEMSQFF. For the CDR3, the DNA is TGCGCCAGCAGCCAAGAGATGGGGGAGATGAGCCAGTTCTTC. V and J are TRBV4-3 and TRBJ2-1; D is perhaps TRBD1 or TRBD2 (5 bases each). Looked up from germline, CDR1 is LGHNA and CDR2 is YSLEER. CDR3 length: 14 amino acids. V was cut by 0 bases and J by 13 bases, with 16 bases left in between.

The CDR3 coding sequence is TGTGCCAGCAGTTCCTACATGAACACTGAAGCTTTCTTT. Translation: CASSSYMNTEAFF. The rearrangement links TRBV7-3 to TRBJ1-1; D gene ambiguous. Per germline, CDR1 SGHTA and CDR2 FQGTGA. Trimming cost V 6 bases and J 0 bases, with 8 bases left between them. The CDR3 has 13 amino acids.

This clonotype was seen more than once but under ten times. V usage is TRBV10-3 and J usage is TRBJ2-7, with a possible D match to TRBD1 (6 bases). V lost 4 bases, J lost 7 bases, and 20 bases lay in between. The CDR3 has 15 amino acids. Per the germline V gene, CDR1 is ENHRY and CDR2 is SYGVKD. The CDR3, as DNA: TGTGCCATCAGTGGGACAGAAACCGAGGGGACGGAGCAGTACTTC. It encodes CAISGTETEGTEQYF.

V is TRBV4-2 and J is TRBJ2-7, with TRBD2 identical over 8 bases. CDR1 LGHNA and CDR2 YNFKEQ come from the germline V gene. The CDR3 contains 17 residues. V trimming: 0 bases; J trimming: 2 bases; junction bases outside the gene matches: 9. CDR3 amino acids: CASSQDRAGGFAYEQYF. In nucleotides, the CDR3 is TGTGCCAGCAGCCAAGATCGGGCGGGAGGTTTTGCCTACGAGCAGTACTTC.

V and J are TRBV27 and TRBJ1-4, with 7 bases fitting TRBD1. There are 17 residues in the CDR3. After removal of 2 bases from V and 1 base from J, the junction contained 7 bases not matched to a gene. Germline assignment: CDR1 MNHEY and CDR2 SMNVEV (reference sequence). Here the CDR3 DNA reads TGTGCCAGCAGTTTAAGCGCCTACAGGGGAACTAATGAAAAACTGTTTTTT. It specifies CASSLSAYRGTNEKLFF.

The J gene is TRBJ2-5, the V gene TRBV6-1, with D tentatively TRBD2 (5 bases). Trimming left V 7 bases short and J 2 bases short, with 14 bases between. Germline assignment: CDR1 MNHNS and CDR2 SASEGT. The CDR3 totals 14 residues. CDR3 sequence reads: CASTLNPGQETQYF. CDR3 nucleotide sequence: TGTGCCAGCACCCTCAACCCGGGGCAAGAGACCCAGTACTTC.

This rearrangement joins TRBV28 to TRBJ1-2; D ambiguous. The germline V gene has CDR1 MDHEN and CDR2 SYDVKM. Trimming cost V 2 bases and J 5 bases, with 9 bases left between them. The CDR3 loop spans 13 amino acids. DNA of the CDR3: TGTGCCAGCAGTTTAAACCCTCGATATGGCTACACCTTC. Translated: CASSLNPRYGYTF.

The chain uses TRBV11-2 and TRBJ2-1; 8 nucleotides agree with TRBD1. The CDR3 is made up of 20 amino acids. Germline V CDR1 and CDR2: SGHAT, FQNNGV. With 4 bases clipped from V and 4 bases from J, the junction kept 21 bases outside the gene matches. The DNA for the CDR3 is TGTGCCAGCAGCTCCAGGGGGCTTGGAAGGGGAGCCTCGTTTTACAATGAGCAGTTCTTC. Translating it yields CASSSRGLGRGASFYNEQFF.

This clonotype was seen a few times. J is TRBJ2-1 and V is TRBV28; 7 bases map to TRBD1. The germline CDR1 and CDR2 sequences are MDHEN and SYDVKM. After removal of 6 bases from V and 4 bases from J, the junction contained 9 bases not matched to a gene. The CDR3 extends over 15 amino acids. The CDR3 DNA sequence: TGTGCCAGCAGCCTTAGGGGACAGAGATACAATGAGCAGTTCTTC. It is translated as CASSLRGQRYNEQFF. Filled out from reference TRBV28 and TRBJ2-1, the complete variable domain reads DVKVTQSSRYLVKRTGEKVFLECVQDMDHENMFWYRQDPGLGLRLIYFSYDVKMKEKGDIPEGYSVSREKKERFSLILESASTNQTSMYLCASSLRGQRYNEQFFGPGTRLTVL.